The clone carrying this T cell receptor delta chain is categorized as large (0.1 to 1%). This specimen belongs to a study of gamma-delta T cells after stem cell transplantation. TCRdb reanalysed the RT-PCR reads via CATT. This sample has about 1,600 delta-chain clones; less than 55% occur once, and the top ten carry roughly a third. The TCR sequence derives from a human donor. It is not recorded whose cells these are; they may come from a transplant donor. The sample taken for sequencing was gamma-delta T cells.

CDR3 residues: CACDSVLGALYTDKLIF. Here the CDR3 DNA reads TGTGCCTGTGACAGTGTACTGGGGGCTCTGTACACCGATAAACTCATCTTT. The chain uses TRDV2 and TRDJ1; 8 bases are a match to TRDD3. Germline CDR1 is GEAIGNYY and CDR2 is EKD. J gave up 0 bases and V 2 bases, and 10 bases lay outside the gene matches. The CDR3 spans 17 residues.